This T cell receptor (beta chain) was observed in a study of tumor and adjacent non-tumor tissue in lung cancer (dated by TCRdb to the late 2010s). Background for the entire study: Of the cohort, 12 patients had adenocarcinoma, 2 had squamous cell carcinoma and 1 had small cell lung cancer. In total, sequencing yielded 125,075,908 productive TCRbeta reads, which works out to an average of approximately 4 million reads per sample. The 15 or so patients were aged about 30 to 76 years, included around ten men and 5 women, and had TNM stage I to III disease. For each patient, one tumor sample and one normal lung sample were taken, giving under 35 paired specimens that underwent TCRbeta CDR3 sequencing. Bulk TCRbeta repertoires were compared between lung tumor tissue and matched distant non-tumor lung tissue obtained from around 14 lung cancer patients.

RNA was isolated from bulk, unsorted tissue, and RNA quality was assessed with a NanoDrop ND-1000 and an Agilent 2100. Normal lung samples were distant non-tumor tissue taken more than 3 cm from the tumor edge. The donors were newly diagnosed lung cancer patients admitted for thoracic surgery in China from August to November 2014 who had not received prior chemotherapy. The study excluded patients who had received radiotherapy or chemotherapy before or who had another cancer at the same time. Pieces of surgical tissue measuring 1-2 cm3 were kept in RNAlater solution and held at -80 degrees C until needed. Libraries were constructed by multiplex PCR. Sequencing used an Illumina HiSeq 2500. Following protocols modified from ARM-PCR, the researchers constructed TCRbeta libraries through three rounds of nested PCR with primers (Table S4). PCR products of 200-500 bp were gel-excised and purified with the QIAquick gel extraction kit before sequencing. For the original study's pipeline: Reads were cleaned with Trimmomatic, merged with FLASH into complete CDR3 sequences, and assigned to V(D)J germline segments with MiTCR. VDJtools was used to compute clonal diversity as the inverse Simpson's index. In-frame sequences lacking a premature stop codon were counted as productive reads. TCRdb trimmed public reads at Q25 via fastp, called clones via MiXCR and kept in-frame beta chains. Rows merge per CDR3 protein into single entries with the most common DNA and genes. These V and J calls rely on TCRdb rather than the paper's analysis. Within this sample are fewer than 90,000 distinct CDR3 sequences, with around three quarters of them counted one time only. In total, the top ten clones hold 20% to 25% of the sample.

In the case of this clonotype: The antigen it binds to is not known. Base quality data are lacking; no much larger clone is found one base away.

Counted from cysteine to phenylalanine, this CDR3 has 13 amino acids. CDR3 DNA is the only sequence kept; it has 39 bases, read in frame from the first base. Based on the germline V gene, the CDR1 and CDR2 sequences are KGHDR and SFDVKD. At the junction V is shortened by 7 bases and J by 7 bases, with 13 bases in between. What the work shows at the level of the full study, not this receptor alone: Younger patients had significantly higher TCR diversity, and higher tumor TCR diversity was associated with shorter overall and disease-free survival. Peripheral blood was not sequenced, so blood TCRbeta repertoires were not examined in the lung cancer patients of the study. The sequencing platform is not named in the methods, and unique molecular identifiers are not mentioned. Only about 16 patients were included in the cohort, and the need for larger samples and more detailed clinical data was noted by the authors. The top 100 clones accounted for a significantly larger cumulative portion of the repertoire in normal lung than in tumor tissue. Significantly higher TCR diversity (inverse Simpson) was observed in tumor tissue than in normal lung tissue (approximately 430 vs 150, P = 0.0075, Mann-Whitney U test).

The rearranged segments are TRBV24-1 and TRBJ2-1; possibly the D gene is TRBD2, per 6 matching bases. The TCR was taken from a woman in her forties or fifties with non-small cell lung cancer. Sample: distant non-tumor lung tissue. The DNA sequence reads TGTGCCACCAGGTTAGCGGTAAAGAATGAGCAGTTCTTC. The encoded protein is CATRLAVKNEQFF.